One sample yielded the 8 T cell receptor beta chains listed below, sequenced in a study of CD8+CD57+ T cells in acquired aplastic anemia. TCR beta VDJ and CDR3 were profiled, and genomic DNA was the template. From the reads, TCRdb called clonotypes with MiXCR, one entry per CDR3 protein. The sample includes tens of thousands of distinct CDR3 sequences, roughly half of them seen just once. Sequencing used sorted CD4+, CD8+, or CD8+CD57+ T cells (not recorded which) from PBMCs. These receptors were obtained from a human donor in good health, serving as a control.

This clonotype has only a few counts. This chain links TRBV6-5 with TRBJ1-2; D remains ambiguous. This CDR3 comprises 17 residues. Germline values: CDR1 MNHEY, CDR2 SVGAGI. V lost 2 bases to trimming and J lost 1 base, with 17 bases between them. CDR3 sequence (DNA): TGTGCCAGCAGTTACGGTTTCCCGCAGGCAAATAACTATGGCTACACCTTC. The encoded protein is CASSYGFPQANNYGYTF.

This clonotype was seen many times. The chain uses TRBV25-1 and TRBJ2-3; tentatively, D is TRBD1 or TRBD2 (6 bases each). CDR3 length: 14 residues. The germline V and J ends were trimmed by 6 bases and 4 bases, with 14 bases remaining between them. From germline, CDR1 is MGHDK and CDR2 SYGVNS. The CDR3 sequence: CASSRRGSADTQYF. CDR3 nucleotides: TGTGCCAGCAGCCGGAGGGGGTCCGCAGATACGCAGTATTTT. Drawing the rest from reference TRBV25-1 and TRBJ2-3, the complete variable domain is EADIYQTPRYLVIGTGKKITLECSQTMGHDKMYWYQQDPGMELHLIHYSYGVNSTEKGDLSSESTVSRIRTEHFPLTLESARPSHTSQYLCASSRRGSADTQYFGPGTRLTVL.

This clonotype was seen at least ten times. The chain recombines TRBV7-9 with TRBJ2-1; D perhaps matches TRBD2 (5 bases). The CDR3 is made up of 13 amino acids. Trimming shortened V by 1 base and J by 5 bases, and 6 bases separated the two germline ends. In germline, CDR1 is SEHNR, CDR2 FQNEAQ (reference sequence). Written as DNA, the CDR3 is TGTGCCAGCAGCTTAGACGGGAACAATGAGCAGTTCTTC. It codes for CASSLDGNNEQFF.

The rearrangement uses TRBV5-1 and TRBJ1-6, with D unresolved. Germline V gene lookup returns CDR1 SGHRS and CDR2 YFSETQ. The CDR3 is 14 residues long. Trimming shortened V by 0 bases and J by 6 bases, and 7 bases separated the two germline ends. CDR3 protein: CASSLGELNSPLHF. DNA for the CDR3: TGCGCCAGCAGCTTGGGCGAGCTTAATTCACCCCTCCACTTT.

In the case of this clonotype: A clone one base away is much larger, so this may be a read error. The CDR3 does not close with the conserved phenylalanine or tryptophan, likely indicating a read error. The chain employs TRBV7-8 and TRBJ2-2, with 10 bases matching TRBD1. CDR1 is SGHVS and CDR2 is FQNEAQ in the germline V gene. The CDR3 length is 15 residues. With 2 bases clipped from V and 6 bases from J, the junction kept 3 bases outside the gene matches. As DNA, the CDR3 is TGTGCCAGCAGCTTACCGGGACAGGGGCCCGGGGAGCTGTTTCTT. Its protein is CASSLPGQGPGELFL.

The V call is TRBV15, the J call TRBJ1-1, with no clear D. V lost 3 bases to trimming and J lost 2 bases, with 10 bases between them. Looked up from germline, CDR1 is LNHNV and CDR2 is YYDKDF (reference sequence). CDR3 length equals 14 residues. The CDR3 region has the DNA TGTGCCACCAGCAGGTTCGAGGAAAACACTGAAGCTTTCTTT. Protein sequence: CATSRFEENTEAFF. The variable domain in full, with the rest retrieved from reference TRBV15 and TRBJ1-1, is DAMVIQNPRYQVTQFGKPVTLSCSQTLNHNVMYWYQQKSSQAPKLLFHYYDKDFNNEADTPDNFQSRRPNTSFCFLDIRSPGLGDTAMYLCATSRFEENTEAFFGQGTRLTVV.

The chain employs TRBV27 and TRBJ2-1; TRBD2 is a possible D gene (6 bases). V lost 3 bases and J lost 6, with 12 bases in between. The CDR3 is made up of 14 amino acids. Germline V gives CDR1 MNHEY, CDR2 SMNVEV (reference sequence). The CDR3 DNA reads TGTGCCAGCAGTTTGGGCGGGATTGGCAATGAGCAGTTCTTC. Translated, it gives CASSLGGIGNEQFF.

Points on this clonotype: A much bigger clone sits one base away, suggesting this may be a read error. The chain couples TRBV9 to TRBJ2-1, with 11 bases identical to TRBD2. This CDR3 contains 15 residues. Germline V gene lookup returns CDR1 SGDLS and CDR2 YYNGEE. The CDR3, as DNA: TGTGCCAGCAGCGCCGGGACTAGCGGCTACAATGAGCAGCTCTTC. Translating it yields CASSAGTSGYNEQLF. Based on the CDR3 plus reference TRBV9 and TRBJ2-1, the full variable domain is DSGVTQTPKHLITATGQRVTLRCSPRSGDLSVYWYQQSLDQGLQFLIQYYNGEERAKGNILERFSAQQFPDLHSELNLSSLELGDSALYFCASSAGTSGYNEQLFGPGTRLTVL.